A selection of T cell receptor beta chains follows, all from one sample in a study of CXCR3-negative and CXCR3-positive naive CD8 T cells. With the 5' RACE reads reprocessed, TCRdb shows one record per CDR3 protein and no DNA. The table lists about 48,000 distinct CDR3 sequences. The sequencing sample was made of memory CD8+ T cells from blood. The receptor source for this set is a human donor in good health. Some clones in this sample may be carry-over from other donors' samples. Each CDR3 is given with its conserved first and last residue. Size is stated for part of the rows, as once, few or many counts, or as a class when the clone is expanded.

clone size	V gene	J gene	CDR3 protein
.	TRBV29-1	TRBJ2-7	CSALTGGAPYEQYF
.	TRBV28	TRBJ2-7	CASSFPRGTYEQYF
.	TRBV7-2	TRBJ2-1	CASRHRESSNEQFF
medium-sized	TRBV6-1	TRBJ1-1	CASDLVGGTANTEAFF
.	TRBV7-2	TRBJ2-3	CASSFPPSDTQYF
.	TRBV29-1	TRBJ2-2	CSGETGNTGELFF
.	TRBV4-1	TRBJ2-3	CASSRDRSTDTQYF
.	TRBV28	TRBJ2-5	CASSSVKEMETQYF
.	TRBV20-1	TRBJ2-1	CSAPTLDRYNEQFF
.	TRBV6-2/TRBV6-3	TRBJ2-1	CASSYGGQGEQFF
.	TRBV5-1	TRBJ2-1	CASSGDRGREQFF
.	TRBV3-1	TRBJ2-7	CASSQALRGLNYEQYF
.	TRBV21-1	TRBJ1-2	CASSSPGQGVVCYGYTF
.	TRBV6-1	TRBJ2-1	CASTWGGAYNEQFF
.	TRBV21-1	TRBJ2-7	CASSTADSHEQYF
.	TRBV6-4	TRBJ1-1	CASSGTGGTEAFF
.	TRBV14	TRBJ2-7	CASSQDSAVYEQYF
.	TRBV20-1	TRBJ2-3	CSARLTGPEPYYTQYF
.	TRBV7-9	TRBJ2-3	CASSSSGGALYTQYF
.	TRBV6-5	TRBJ1-2	CASRPREDSNYGYTF
.	TRBV11-3	TRBJ2-1	CASSLDSNEQFF
.	TRBV7-6	TRBJ2-7	CASSLASGTPSYEQYF
medium-sized	TRBV6-4	TRBJ2-1	CASSDTELHNEQFF
.	TRBV28	TRBJ2-7	CASSLGTTYEQYF
.	TRBV4-1	TRBJ1-1	CASSQSGPGYPGTEAFF
.	TRBV20-1	TRBJ1-6	CSARPGNADNSPLHF
.	TRBV4-1	TRBJ1-5	CASSQDRFSNQPQHF
.	TRBV7-3	TRBJ2-3	CASSLIGGGTSDTQYF
.	TRBV11-3	TRBJ1-2	CASSSTLSYGYTF
.	TRBV4-1	TRBJ2-1	CASSQDMLRDRSYNEQFF
.	TRBV7-9	TRBJ2-5	CASNFEGTGAETQYF
.	TRBV20-1	TRBJ2-1	CSAPKRGSSYNEQFF
.	TRBV4-3	TRBJ1-5	CASSQDAGRNQPQHF